This TCR beta chain was sequenced during a study of blood T cell repertoires in COVID-19. Turning to the study itself: Sources were T cells, B-cell-depleted T cells, or PBMCs; the material itself was cDNA or gDNA.

Only in-frame clones appear in the TCRdb table, and some are missing; sequencing was by immunoSEQ multiplex PCR. The sample lists 30,000 to 35,000 clones, about 72% occurring once. With 3 bases removed from V and 0 bases from J, the gap between germline ends came to 9 bases. There are 15 residues in the CDR3. Germline CDR1 reads MNHNS; CDR2 reads SASEGT. The chain carries TRBV6-1 and TRBJ1-5; D may be TRBD1 (5 bases). Sequenced sample: peripheral blood. This receptor was taken from a woman aged 60-75 years with acute or convalescent COVID-19. The CDR3 DNA sequence: TGTGCCAGCAGTGACGGACACCCTAGCAATCAGCCCCAGCATTTT. Protein sequence: CASSDGHPSNQPQHF.